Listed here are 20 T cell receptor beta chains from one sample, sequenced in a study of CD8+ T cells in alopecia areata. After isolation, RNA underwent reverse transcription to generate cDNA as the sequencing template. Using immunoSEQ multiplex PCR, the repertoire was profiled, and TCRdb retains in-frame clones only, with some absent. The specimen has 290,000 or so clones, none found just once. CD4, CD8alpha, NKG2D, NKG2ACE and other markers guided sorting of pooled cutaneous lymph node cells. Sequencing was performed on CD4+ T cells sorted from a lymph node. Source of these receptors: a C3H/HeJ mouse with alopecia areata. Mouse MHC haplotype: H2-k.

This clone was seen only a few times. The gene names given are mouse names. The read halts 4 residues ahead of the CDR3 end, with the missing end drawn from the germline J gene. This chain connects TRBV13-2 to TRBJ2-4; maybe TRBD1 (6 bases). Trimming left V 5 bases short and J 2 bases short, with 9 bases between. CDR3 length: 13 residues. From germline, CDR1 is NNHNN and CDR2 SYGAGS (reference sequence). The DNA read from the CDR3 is TGTGCCAGCGGGAACAGGGCTCAAAAC. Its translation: CASGNRAQN. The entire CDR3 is CASGNRAQNTLYF.

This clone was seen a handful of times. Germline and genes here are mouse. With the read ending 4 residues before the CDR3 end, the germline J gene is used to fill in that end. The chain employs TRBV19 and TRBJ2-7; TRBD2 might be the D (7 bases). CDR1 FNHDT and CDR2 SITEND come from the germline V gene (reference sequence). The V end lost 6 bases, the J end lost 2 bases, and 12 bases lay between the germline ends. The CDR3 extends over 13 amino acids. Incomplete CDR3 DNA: TGTGCCAGCACATCTGGGGGCCCCTAT. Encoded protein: CASTSGGPY. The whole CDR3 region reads CASTSGGPYEQYF. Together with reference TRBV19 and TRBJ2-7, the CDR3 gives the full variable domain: GGIITQTPKFLIGQEGQKLTLKCQQNFNHDTMYWYRQDSGKGLRLIYYSITENDLQKGDLSEGYDASREKKSSFSLTVTSAQKNEMAVFLCASTSGGPYEQYFGPGTRLTVL.

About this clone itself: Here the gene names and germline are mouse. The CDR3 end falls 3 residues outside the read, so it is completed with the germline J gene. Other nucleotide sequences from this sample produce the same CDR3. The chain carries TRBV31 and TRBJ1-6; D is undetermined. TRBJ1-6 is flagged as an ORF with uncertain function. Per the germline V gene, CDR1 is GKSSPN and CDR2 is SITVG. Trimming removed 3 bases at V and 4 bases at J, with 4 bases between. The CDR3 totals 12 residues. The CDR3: CAWSPYNSPLYF. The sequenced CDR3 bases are TGTGCCTGGAGCCCTTATAATTCGCCC.

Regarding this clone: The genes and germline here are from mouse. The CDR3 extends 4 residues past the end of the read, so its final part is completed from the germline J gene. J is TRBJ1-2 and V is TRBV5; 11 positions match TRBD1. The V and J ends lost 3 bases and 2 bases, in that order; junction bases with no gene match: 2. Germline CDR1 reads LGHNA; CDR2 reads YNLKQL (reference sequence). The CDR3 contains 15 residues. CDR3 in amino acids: CASSHRDRGNSDYTF. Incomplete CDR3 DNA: TGTGCCAGCAGCCATCGGGACAGGGGGAACTCC.

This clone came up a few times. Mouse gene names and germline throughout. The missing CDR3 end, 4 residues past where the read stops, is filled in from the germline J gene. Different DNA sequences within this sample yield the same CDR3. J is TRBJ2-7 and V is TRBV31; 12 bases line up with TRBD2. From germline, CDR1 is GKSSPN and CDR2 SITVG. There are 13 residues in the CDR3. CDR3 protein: CAWSGTGGYEQYF. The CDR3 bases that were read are TGTGCCTGGAGCGGGACTGGGGGGTAT.

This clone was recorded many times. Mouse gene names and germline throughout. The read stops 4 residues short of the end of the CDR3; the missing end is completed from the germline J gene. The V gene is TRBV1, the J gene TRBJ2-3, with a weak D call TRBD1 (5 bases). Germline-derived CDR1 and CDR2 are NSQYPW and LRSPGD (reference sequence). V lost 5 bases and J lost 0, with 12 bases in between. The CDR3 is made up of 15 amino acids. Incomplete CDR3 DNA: TGCACCTGCAGTCCCGGACAAGCTAGTGCAGAA. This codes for CTCSPGQASAE. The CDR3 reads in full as CTCSPGQASAETLYF.

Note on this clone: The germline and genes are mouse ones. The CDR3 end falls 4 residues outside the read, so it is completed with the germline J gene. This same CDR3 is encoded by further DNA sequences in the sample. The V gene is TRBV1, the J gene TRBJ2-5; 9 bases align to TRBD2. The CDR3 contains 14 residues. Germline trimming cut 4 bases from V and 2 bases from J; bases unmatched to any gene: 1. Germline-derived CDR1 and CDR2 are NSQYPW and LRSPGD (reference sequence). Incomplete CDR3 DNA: TGCACCTGCAGTGGGGGACTGGGCCAAGAC. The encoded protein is CTCSGGLGQD. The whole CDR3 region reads CTCSGGLGQDTQYF.

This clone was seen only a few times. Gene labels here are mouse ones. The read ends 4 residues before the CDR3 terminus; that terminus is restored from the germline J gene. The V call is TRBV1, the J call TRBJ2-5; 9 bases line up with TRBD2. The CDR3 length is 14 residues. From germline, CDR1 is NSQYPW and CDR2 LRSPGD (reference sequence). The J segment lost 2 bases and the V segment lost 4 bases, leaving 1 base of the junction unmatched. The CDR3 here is CTCSGLGVQDTQYF. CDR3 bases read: TGCACCTGCAGTGGACTGGGGGTCCAAGAC.

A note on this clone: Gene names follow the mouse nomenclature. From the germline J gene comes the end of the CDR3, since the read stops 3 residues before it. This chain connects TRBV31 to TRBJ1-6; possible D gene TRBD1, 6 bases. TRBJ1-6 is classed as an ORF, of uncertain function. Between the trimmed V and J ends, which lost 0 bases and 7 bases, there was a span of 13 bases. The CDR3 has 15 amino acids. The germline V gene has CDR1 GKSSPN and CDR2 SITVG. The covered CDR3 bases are TGTGCCTGGAGTCTAATCAGGGGAGGAAATTCGCCC. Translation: CAWSLIRGGNSP. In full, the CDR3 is CAWSLIRGGNSPLYF.

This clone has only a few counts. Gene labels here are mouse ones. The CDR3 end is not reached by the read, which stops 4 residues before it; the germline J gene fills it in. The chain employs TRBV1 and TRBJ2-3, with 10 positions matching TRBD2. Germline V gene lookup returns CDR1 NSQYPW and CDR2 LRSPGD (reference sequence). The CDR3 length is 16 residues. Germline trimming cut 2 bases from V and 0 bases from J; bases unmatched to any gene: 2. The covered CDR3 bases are TGCACCTGCAGTGCACAACTGGGGGGGAGTGCAGAA. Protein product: CTCSAQLGGSAE. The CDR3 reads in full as CTCSAQLGGSAETLYF. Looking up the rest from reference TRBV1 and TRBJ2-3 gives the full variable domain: VTLLEQNPRWRLVPRGQAVNLRCILKNSQYPWMSWYQQDLQKQLQWLFTLRSPGDKEVKSLPGADYLATRVTDTELRLQVANMSQGRTLYCTCSAQLGGSAETLYFGSGTRLTVL.

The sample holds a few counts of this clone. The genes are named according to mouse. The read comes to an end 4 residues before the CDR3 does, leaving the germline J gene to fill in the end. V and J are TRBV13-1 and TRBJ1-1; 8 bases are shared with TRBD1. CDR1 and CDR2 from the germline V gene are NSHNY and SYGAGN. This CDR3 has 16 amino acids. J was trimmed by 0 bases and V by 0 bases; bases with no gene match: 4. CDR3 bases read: TGTGCCAGCAGTGATGTCAGGGGGCCTTCAAACACA. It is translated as CASSDVRGPSNT. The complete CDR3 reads CASSDVRGPSNTEVFF.

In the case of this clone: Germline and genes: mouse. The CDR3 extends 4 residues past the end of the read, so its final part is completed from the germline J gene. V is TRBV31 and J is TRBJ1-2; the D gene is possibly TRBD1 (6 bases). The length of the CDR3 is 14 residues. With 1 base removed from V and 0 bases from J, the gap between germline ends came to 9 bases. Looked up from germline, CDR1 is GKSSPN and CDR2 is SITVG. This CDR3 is CAWSQGGANSDYTF. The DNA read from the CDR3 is TGTGCCTGGAGTCAGGGGGGTGCAAACTCC.

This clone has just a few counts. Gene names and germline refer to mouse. The CDR3 DNA, read in part, is TGTGCCAGCAGTTCGGACAAGAGCTCCTAT. It encodes CASSSDKSSY. The full CDR3 sequence reads CASSSDKSSYEQYF. This chain links TRBV19 with TRBJ2-7; possible D gene TRBD1, 5 bases. The CDR3 goes on 4 residues after the read ends, and that part is filled in from the germline J gene. Germline V lookup: CDR1 FNHDT, CDR2 SITEND (reference sequence). The CDR3 has 14 residues. Trimming cost V 4 bases and J 0 bases, with 11 bases left between them.

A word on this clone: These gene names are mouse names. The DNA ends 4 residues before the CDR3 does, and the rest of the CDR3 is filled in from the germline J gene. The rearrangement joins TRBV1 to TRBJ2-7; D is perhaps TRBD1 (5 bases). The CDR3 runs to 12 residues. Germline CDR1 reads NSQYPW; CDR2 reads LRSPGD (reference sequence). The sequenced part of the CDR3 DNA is TGCACCTGCAGTGCAGAGGACAAT. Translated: CTCSAEDN. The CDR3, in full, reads CTCSAEDNEQYF.

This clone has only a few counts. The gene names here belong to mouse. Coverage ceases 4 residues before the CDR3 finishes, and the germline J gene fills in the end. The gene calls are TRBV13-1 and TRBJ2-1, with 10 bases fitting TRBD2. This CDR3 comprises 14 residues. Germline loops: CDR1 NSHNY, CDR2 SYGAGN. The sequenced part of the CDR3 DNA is TGTGCCAGCAGTGTGGACTGGGGGTTAGCT. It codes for CASSVDWGLA. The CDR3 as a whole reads CASSVDWGLAEQFF.

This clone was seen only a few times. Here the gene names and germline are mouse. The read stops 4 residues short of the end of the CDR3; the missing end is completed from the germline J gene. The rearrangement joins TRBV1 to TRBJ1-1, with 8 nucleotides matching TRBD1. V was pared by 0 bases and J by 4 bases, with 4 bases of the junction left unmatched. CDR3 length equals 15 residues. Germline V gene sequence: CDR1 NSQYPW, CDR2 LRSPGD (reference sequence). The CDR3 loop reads CTCSADQTGGTEVFF. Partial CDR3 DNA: TGCACCTGCAGTGCAGATCAAACAGGGGGCACA.

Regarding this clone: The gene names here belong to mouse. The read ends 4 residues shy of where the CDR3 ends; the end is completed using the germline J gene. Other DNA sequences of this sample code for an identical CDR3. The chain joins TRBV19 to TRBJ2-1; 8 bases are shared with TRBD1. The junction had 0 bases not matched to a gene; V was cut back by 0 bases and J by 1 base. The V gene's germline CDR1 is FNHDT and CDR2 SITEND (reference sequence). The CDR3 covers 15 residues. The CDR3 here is CASSIGTGNYAEQFF. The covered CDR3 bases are TGTGCCAGCAGTATAGGGACAGGGAACTATGCT.

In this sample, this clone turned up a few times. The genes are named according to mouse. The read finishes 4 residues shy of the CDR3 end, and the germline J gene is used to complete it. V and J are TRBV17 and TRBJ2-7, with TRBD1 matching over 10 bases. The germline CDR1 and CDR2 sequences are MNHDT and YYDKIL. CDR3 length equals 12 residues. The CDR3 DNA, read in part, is TGTGCTGGGGGGGACAGGGGATAT. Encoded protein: CAGGDRGY. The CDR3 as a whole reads CAGGDRGYEQYF.

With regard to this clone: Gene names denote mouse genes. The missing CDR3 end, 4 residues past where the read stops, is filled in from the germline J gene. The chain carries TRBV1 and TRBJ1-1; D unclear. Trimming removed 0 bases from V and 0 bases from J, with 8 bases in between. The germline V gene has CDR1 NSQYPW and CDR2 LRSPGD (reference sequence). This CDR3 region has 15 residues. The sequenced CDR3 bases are TGCACCTGCAGTGCAGATGGGGTGACAAACACA. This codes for CTCSADGVTNT. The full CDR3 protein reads CTCSADGVTNTEVFF. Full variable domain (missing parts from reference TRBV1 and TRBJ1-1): VTLLEQNPRWRLVPRGQAVNLRCILKNSQYPWMSWYQQDLQKQLQWLFTLRSPGDKEVKSLPGADYLATRVTDTELRLQVANMSQGRTLYCTCSADGVTNTEVFFGKGTRLTVV.

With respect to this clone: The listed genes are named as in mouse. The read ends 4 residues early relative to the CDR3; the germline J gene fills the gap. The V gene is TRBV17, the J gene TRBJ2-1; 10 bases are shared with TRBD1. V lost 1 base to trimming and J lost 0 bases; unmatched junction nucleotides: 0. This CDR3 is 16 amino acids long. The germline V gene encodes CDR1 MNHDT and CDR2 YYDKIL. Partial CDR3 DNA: TGTGCTAGCAGTAGAGGGGACAGGGGTAACTATGCT. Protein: CASSRGDRGNYA. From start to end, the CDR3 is CASSRGDRGNYAEQFF.